The clone carrying this T cell receptor beta chain was detected only a few times. The second PCR ran about 7 to 12 cycles with a sample-barcoded 5' primer and J-beta primers. MiXCR, run by TCRdb on the 5' RACE reads, gives a single entry per CDR3 protein. The sample carries over 700,000 distinct CDR3 sequences, around 25% recorded once. CDR1 and CDR2 from the germline V gene are SGHDT and YYEEEE. The CDR3 covers 13 residues. Trimming left V 4 bases short and J 7 bases short, with 14 bases between. This specimen belongs to a study of blood T cells in healthy people across ages. The sample was also linked to a second study, of T cells of mothers and their children.

Sequenced sample: blood. The V and J genes are TRBV5-6 and TRBJ1-2, with D possibly TRBD1 on 5 matching bases. The sequence was collected from a boy aged 10-17 years in good health. CDR3: CASSPQGLFGYTF. DNA for the CDR3: TGTGCCAGCAGCCCCCAGGGTCTCTTTGGCTACACCTTC.